These 17 T cell receptor beta chains were sequenced from one sample in a study of human T cells and chemical hapten exposure. TCRdb re-derived calls from the 5' RACE reads in MiXCR, one entry per CDR3 protein. The sample includes about 80,000 distinct CDR3 sequences, approximately 16% of them seen just once. Total RNA extraction was carried out from unfractionated whole blood. These receptors were obtained from a female donor in good health.

This clonotype was detected only a few times. The chain recombines TRBV7-2 with TRBJ2-1; D possibly uses TRBD1 or TRBD2 (5 bases each). The CDR3 consists of 16 residues. Between the trimmed V and J ends, which lost 2 bases and 0 bases, there was a span of 11 bases. The germline CDR1 and CDR2 sequences are SGHTA and FQGNSA. The DNA of the CDR3 is TGTGCCAGCAGCTTACGGGGCTCAAGCTCCTACAATGAGCAGTTCTTC. Translation gives CASSLRGSSSYNEQFF.

This clonotype was picked up a small number of times. The chain has TRBV4-2 and TRBJ1-5, with a tentative D call TRBD1 (5 bases). Per germline, CDR1 LGHNA and CDR2 YNFKEQ. CDR3 length: 16 residues. Between the trimmed V and J ends, which lost 4 bases and 0 bases, there was a span of 13 bases. DNA of the CDR3: TGTGCCAGCAGCCTCTCGGGGCAGGCTAGCAATCAGCCCCAGCATTTT. It encodes CASSLSGQASNQPQHF.

This clonotype was observed at least ten times. This rearrangement joins TRBV3-1 to TRBJ2-2, with D maybe TRBD2 (7 bases). Germline loops: CDR1 LGHDT, CDR2 YNNKEL (reference sequence). The CDR3 is made up of 17 amino acids. The germline V and J ends were trimmed by 7 bases and 0 bases, with 18 bases remaining between them. The CDR3 nucleotides are TGTGCCAGCAAAAAAAGAGGGGGAGGGGCGAACACCGGGGAGCTGTTTTTT. Amino acid sequence: CASKKRGGGANTGELFF.

This chain connects TRBV29-1 to TRBJ2-1; TRBD1 aligns across 9 bases. Germline V gene lookup returns CDR1 SQVTM and CDR2 ANQGSEA. V dropped 6 bases and J dropped 5; count of bases not matched to a gene: 11. The CDR3 spans 15 residues. Written as DNA, the CDR3 is TGCAGCGTAGGACAGGGGCGAAGGTCTAACAATGAGCAGTTCTTC. Encoded protein: CSVGQGRRSNNEQFF.

The rearrangement uses TRBV7-8 and TRBJ2-7; tentatively, D is TRBD1 (6 bases). The CDR3 consists of 14 residues. Trimming pared 5 bases from V and 2 bases from J, leaving 13 bases between. Germline CDR1 is SGHVS and CDR2 is FQNEAQ. CDR3 DNA sequence: TGTGCCAGCAGCCCCAGGACAGTACCCTACGAGCAGTACTTC. Its protein product is CASSPRTVPYEQYF.

V gene TRBV20-1 combines with J gene TRBJ1-1, with unresolved D. This CDR3 has 13 residues. Germline assignment: CDR1 DFQATT and CDR2 SNEGSKA (reference sequence). V was pared by 7 bases and J by 3 bases, with 15 bases between. The CDR3 bases are TGCAGTGTCAGACCTCAGACGGACACTGAAGCTTTCTTT. It is translated as CSVRPQTDTEAFF.

The V and J genes are TRBV7-9 and TRBJ2-2; D remains unclear. Germline CDR1 and CDR2: SEHNR and FQNEAQ (reference sequence). Trimming took off 0 bases at V and 5 bases at J, with 4 bases between the two ends. The CDR3 spans 13 residues. In DNA, the CDR3 is TGTGCCAGCAGCTTAGCCGGGACCGGGGAGCTGTTTTTT. Translated, it gives CASSLAGTGELFF.

The chain links TRBV7-2 to TRBJ2-1; the D gene is possibly TRBD2 (5 bases). CDR1 SGHTA and CDR2 FQGNSA come from the germline V gene. The length of the CDR3 is 12 residues. The ends were cut back, 4 bases at V and 9 bases at J, with 10 bases in the middle. CDR3 amino acids: CASSSARGEQFF. As DNA, the CDR3 is TGTGCCAGCAGCTCGGCCCGGGGTGAGCAGTTCTTC.

This clonotype occurred a few times. This chain links TRBV7-2 with TRBJ2-6; TRBD2 matches at 8 bases. Germline V gene lookup returns CDR1 SGHTA and CDR2 FQGNSA. Losses at the gene ends were 1 base for V and 0 bases for J; bases not matched to a gene: 2. This CDR3 has 17 residues. The CDR3 DNA is TGTGCCAGCAGCTTAGGGGCGGGGGGCTCTGGGGCCAACGTCCTGACTTTC. Translation: CASSLGAGGSGANVLTF.

The chain combines TRBV4-1 with TRBJ2-1; D gene uncertain. The CDR3 is 13 amino acids. Germline CDR1 reads MGHRA; CDR2 reads YSYEKL. V was pared by 4 bases and J by 5 bases, with 9 bases between. The CDR3 region has the DNA TGCGCCAGCAGCCCTTATGCGGACAATGAGCAGTTCTTC. It yields the protein CASSPYADNEQFF.

The chain is built from TRBV23-1 and TRBJ2-7; 7 bases are shared with TRBD2. TRBV23-1 is flagged as an ORF with uncertain function. There are 16 residues in the CDR3. With V trimmed by 0 bases and J by 0 bases, 5 bases remained unmatched. CDR3 amino acids: CASSQSSREASYEQYF. The DNA of the CDR3 is TGCGCCAGCAGTCAATCGAGCCGGGAGGCCTCCTACGAGCAGTACTTC.

This clonotype was detected a few times. V and J are TRBV5-4 and TRBJ1-2; D gene ambiguous. V shed 3 bases and J shed 4 bases, with 13 bases lying between them. This CDR3 spans 14 amino acids. Germline values: CDR1 SGHNT, CDR2 YYREEE (reference sequence). The CDR3 loop is CASSSPDTSYGYTF. CDR3 DNA sequence: TGTGCCAGCAGCTCCCCAGACACGTCCTATGGCTACACCTTC.

The CDR3 loop is CAWSVTGDTEAFF. The CDR3 DNA reads as TGTGCCTGGAGTGTCACGGGGGACACTGAAGCTTTCTTT. The genes are TRBV30 and TRBJ1-1, with a weak D call TRBD1 (5 bases). Trimming cost V 0 bases and J 3 bases, with 8 bases left between them. This CDR3 has 13 residues. Germline loops: CDR1 GTSNPN, CDR2 SVGIG (reference sequence).

This clonotype was detected only a few times. The chain links TRBV29-1 to TRBJ1-3; TRBD1 is a possible D gene (5 bases). Trimming pared 5 bases from V and 2 bases from J, leaving 16 bases between. The germline V gene has CDR1 SQVTM and CDR2 ANQGSEA. The CDR3 extends over 15 amino acids. The chain's CDR3 is CSVIWGRGPGNTIYF. The CDR3 DNA sequence: TGCAGCGTTATTTGGGGGAGGGGCCCTGGAAACACCATATATTTT.

This clonotype was seen only once. The chain employs TRBV4-3 and TRBJ2-3, with TRBD2 matching 13 bases. Germline V gene lookup returns CDR1 LGHNA and CDR2 YSLEER. This CDR3 region has 16 residues. The V segment lost 0 bases and the J segment 4 bases; nucleotides outside the gene matches: 1. CDR3 residues: CASSQELAGGPDTQYF. The CDR3 bases are TGCGCCAGCAGCCAAGAACTAGCGGGGGGGCCAGATACGCAGTATTTT.

This chain joins TRBV27 and TRBJ2-7; 7 bases match TRBD2. V gave up 0 bases and J gave up 4 bases; unmatched junction bases: 6. Germline CDR1 MNHEY, CDR2 SMNVEV (reference sequence). The CDR3 has 15 residues. The CDR3 spells CASSLSPAGVYEQYF. CDR3 coding DNA: TGTGCCAGCAGTTTATCGCCGGCGGGAGTGTACGAGCAGTACTTC.

This chain connects TRBV20-1 to TRBJ1-5, with 9 bases fitting TRBD1. Germline V lookup: CDR1 DFQATT, CDR2 SNEGSKA (reference sequence). The trim removed 5 bases at V and 6 bases at J, leaving 8 bases unmatched. The CDR3 extends over 14 amino acids. CDR3 sequence: CSASLGTGIQPQHF. The CDR3 DNA sequence: TGCAGTGCTTCCCTAGGGACAGGGATTCAGCCCCAGCATTTT.